This T cell receptor beta chain is drawn from a study of T cell responses to AZD1222 COVID-19 vaccine. V was clipped by 3 bases and J by 7 bases, with 7 bases between them. Germline V CDR1 and CDR2: SEHNR, FQNEAQ (reference sequence). The length of the CDR3 is 13 residues. Profiled with immunoSEQ multiplex PCR; TCRdb holds only in-frame clones, not every one. Of more than 95,000 clones listed, about 85% are singletons. Here the sequenced sample was peripheral blood, taken 28 days after the second AZD1222 dose. J is TRBJ1-6 and V is TRBV7-9; D remains unclear. This sequence originates from an adult who received the AZD1222 COVID-19 vaccine. The CDR3 sequence: CASSLNANSPLHF. The CDR3 bases are TGTGCCAGCAGCTTGAATGCGAATTCACCCCTCCACTTT.